Included here is one T cell receptor (beta chain) sequence, with context. This entry belongs to a study of OX40 agonist ivuxolimab in advanced cancers. Study in general: People in dose escalation had one of these cancers: hepatocellular carcinoma, melanoma, renal cell or head and neck cancer. One patient with hepatocellular carcinoma and two with cutaneous melanoma, three in all, had partial responses.

The germline gives CDR1 SGHTA, CDR2 FQGNSA. This CDR3 spans 14 amino acids. V lost 4 bases to trimming and J lost 0 bases, with 9 bases between them. Data came from immunoSEQ multiplex PCR; TCRdb stores just in-frame clones and leaves some out. The sample consists of about 34,000 clones, about 93% of them appearing once. This TCR was sampled from an adult with an advanced solid tumor such as melanoma, head and neck, liver or kidney cancer. The chain employs TRBV7-2 and TRBJ1-2; unclear D gene. The sequences come from CD4+ or CD8+ T cells sorted from blood, collected in a trial of the OX40 agonist ivuxolimab. The CDR3 is CASSSTQTNYGYTF. CDR3 nucleotides: TGTGCCAGCAGCTCGACACAGACTAACTATGGCTACACCTTC.